This TCR beta chain was found in a study of T cells in narcolepsy. The study's findings and limits: Healthy controls reportedly lacked the autoreactive clonotypes serially found in patients' blood. Autoreactive HCRT-specific and TRIB2-specific clonotypes were marked in same-patient CSF-versus-blood CD4+ comparisons. No autoreactive T cell clone sequences appeared in some memory CD4+ repertoires.

Sequencing was performed with immunoSEQ multiplex PCR; in TCRdb, only in-frame clones are kept and a portion is missing. Seen here are 25,000 to 30,000 clones, about 90% observed once, and the top ten hold approximately 1%. The V gene's germline CDR1 is SGDLS and CDR2 YYNGEE. Trimming cost V 0 bases and J 0 bases, with 13 bases left between them. The CDR3 has 17 residues. This clone came up once. What it binds is not known. The TCR originated in a human donor in good health. Sequenced sample: memory (CD45RA-) CD4+ T cells from blood. The chain joins TRBV9 to TRBJ1-3; TRBD1 is a possible D gene (5 bases). The CDR3 coding sequence is TGTGCCAGCAGCGTAGTAGACAGAACCTCCTCTGGAAACACCATATATTTT. Amino acid sequence: CASSVVDRTSSGNTIYF. The variable domain in full, completed from reference TRBV9 and TRBJ1-3, reads DSGVTQTPKHLITATGQRVTLRCSPRSGDLSVYWYQQSLDQGLQFLIQYYNGEERAKGNILERFSAQQFPDLHSELNLSSLELGDSALYFCASSVVDRTSSGNTIYFGEGSWLTVV.